This T cell receptor (beta chain) was found in a study of CD8 T cells in ankylosing spondylitis. Study-level points and caveats: Disease-linked clones had a CD8+ phenotype and relatively low frequency in peripheral blood. Reports say disease-linked clones showed up significantly more in matched ankylosing spondylitis synovial fluid. Fewer than ten highly homologous variants made up a TCR beta motif that seemed to typify ankylosing spondylitis blood.

This clonotype was detected a few times. The antigen is not known. This CDR3 spans 17 amino acids. The V segment lost 4 bases and the J segment 0 bases; nucleotides outside the gene matches: 9. Germline CDR1 reads SGHRS; CDR2 reads YFSETQ. Researchers built TCR beta libraries using quantitative 5'-RACE with molecular barcodes. TCRdb passed the 5' RACE reads through MiXCR, listing each CDR3 protein once. The sample contains some 85,000 distinct CDR3 sequences, just under 9% of which appear only once. The chain combines TRBV5-1 with TRBJ2-1; 8 bases align to TRBD2. Input material: blood, either unsorted or a sorted T cell fraction (not recorded which). The TCR was taken from a male donor with ankylosing spondylitis. In DNA form, the CDR3 reads TGCGCCAGCAGCCCACAGGCAAGCGGGAGCTCCTACAATGAGCAGTTCTTC. This gives the protein CASSPQASGSSYNEQFF.